Listed here are 4 T cell receptor beta chains from one sample, sequenced in a study of low-dose radiotherapy and immunotherapy resistance in tumors. Priming of first-strand cDNA relied on TRAV- and TRBV-specific primers (covering alpha and beta chains). TCRs were amplified for 20 to 25 PCR cycles with a constant-region primer and V-primer adapter. TCRdb re-called the reads through MiXCR, storing one row per CDR3 protein. This sample yields 55,000 to 65,000 distinct CDR3 sequences, of which around a quarter are seen a single time; 6% to 7% belongs to the top ten. Time point meaning: before trial treatment. This specimen consisted of PBMCs, obtained before treatment. These receptors were obtained from a male donor with rectosigmoid adenocarcinoma.

This clonotype was detected only a few times. CDR3 in DNA: TGTGCCAGCAGCCTTTGGCGGGACGGGACTGAAGCTTTCTTT. Amino acids: CASSLWRDGTEAFF. This sequence joins TRBV3-1 and TRBJ1-1, with a weak D call TRBD1 (5 bases). The length of the CDR3 is 14 residues. Trimming pared 4 bases from V and 5 bases from J, leaving 14 bases between. The germline V gene encodes CDR1 LGHDT and CDR2 YNNKEL (reference sequence).

There are many counts of this clonotype. The rearrangement links TRBV7-2 to TRBJ2-2; 9 bases line up with TRBD2. The germline CDR1 and CDR2 sequences are SGHTA and FQGNSA. J lost 0 bases, V lost 4 bases, and 3 bases had no gene match. This CDR3 spans 16 amino acids. CDR3 nucleotides: TGTGCCAGCAGCTCCGGACTAGCGCCGAACACCGGGGAGCTGTTTTTT. This codes for CASSSGLAPNTGELFF.

The chain joins TRBV5-4 to TRBJ2-1; 8 bases are shared with TRBD2. Germline V gene data show CDR1 as SGHNT and CDR2 as YYREEE (reference sequence). CDR3 length: 15 amino acids. The V and J ends lost 0 bases and 10 bases, in that order; junction bases with no gene match: 9. The CDR3 protein is CASSLVGRAVWEQFF. The CDR3 nucleotides read TGTGCCAGCAGCTTGGTCGGGAGGGCGGTATGGGAGCAGTTCTTC.

This clonotype was seen repeatedly, ten times or more. The chain employs TRBV29-1 and TRBJ1-1, with TRBD1 matching 8 bases. V was pared by 4 bases and J by 2 bases, with 9 bases of the junction left unmatched. The germline CDR1 and CDR2 sequences are SQVTM and ANQGSEA. This CDR3 comprises 15 residues. The CDR3 sequence is CSVVDRGEGNTEAFF. CDR3 bases: TGCAGCGTTGTCGACAGGGGAGAGGGTAACACTGAAGCTTTCTTT.